What follows are 11 T cell receptor beta chains derived from one specimen sequenced in a study of identifying expanded T cells in peripheral blood. This table comes from immunoSEQ multiplex PCR, and its TCRdb copy is limited to in-frame clones, with some not included. Counted here are 70,000 or so clones, roughly 90% occurring once; the ten biggest clones make up about 3.3%. The source material was blood. The receptors shown here come from a person aged 18 to 75 in good health.

V and J are TRBV27 and TRBJ1-2; D remains unclear. V was shortened by 6 bases and J by 4 bases, with 12 bases between the two germline ends. Germline V gene sequence: CDR1 MNHEY, CDR2 SMNVEV (reference sequence). The CDR3 is 13 residues long. CDR3 protein: CASRASAGYGYTF. The CDR3, as DNA: TGTGCCAGCAGGGCCAGCGCGGGCTATGGCTACACCTTC.

This rearrangement joins TRBV5-1 to TRBJ1-3; D may be TRBD1 (5 bases). V was shortened by 2 bases and J by 0 bases, with 12 bases between the two germline ends. The CDR3 length is 16 residues. The germline CDR1 and CDR2 sequences are SGHRS and YFSETQ. The CDR3 bases are TGCGCCAGCAGCTTCGCACAGGCAAGCTCTGGAAACACCATATATTTT. It yields the protein CASSFAQASSGNTIYF.

The chain joins TRBV7-7 to TRBJ2-7; D ambiguous. The CDR3 runs to 13 residues. V was trimmed by 1 base and J by 5 bases, leaving 9 bases between them. Germline assignment: CDR1 SSHAT and CDR2 FNYEAQ (reference sequence). In nucleotides, the CDR3 is TGTGCCAGCAGCTTAGGATCGGAAAACGAGCAGTACTTC. Amino acids: CASSLGSENEQYF. Supplemented by reference TRBV7-7 and TRBJ2-7, the full variable domain reads GAGVSQSPRYKVTKRGQDVTLRCDPISSHATLYWYQQALGQGPEFLTYFNYEAQPDKSGLPSDRFSAERPEGSISTLTIQRTEQRDSAMYRCASSLGSENEQYFGPGTRLTVT.

The rearrangement uses TRBV9 and TRBJ2-5; TRBD1 is a possible D gene (5 bases). The CDR3 extends over 13 amino acids. CDR1 SGDLS and CDR2 YYNGEE come from the germline V gene. V lost 8 bases to trimming and J lost 3 bases, with 14 bases between them. As DNA, the CDR3 is TGTGCCAGGGGGCTTCCTTTTAAAGAGACCCAGTACTTC. Residues: CARGLPFKETQYF.

The chain has TRBV11-2 and TRBJ2-6; unclear D gene. V was shortened by 2 bases and J by 0 bases, with 5 bases between the two germline ends. Germline CDR1 and CDR2: SGHAT and FQNNGV. This CDR3 region has 15 residues. In DNA form, the CDR3 reads TGTGCCAGCAGCTTACAACACTCTGGGGCCAACGTCCTGACTTTC. Its protein product is CASSLQHSGANVLTF.

The CDR3 loop is CASSPNQGETQYF. In DNA form, the CDR3 reads TGTGCCAGCAGCCCAAATCAGGGTGAGACCCAGTACTTC. V gene TRBV7-9 combines with J gene TRBJ2-5, with a tentative D call TRBD1 (5 bases). The germline gives CDR1 SEHNR, CDR2 FQNEAQ (reference sequence). Between the trimmed V and J ends, which lost 5 bases and 5 bases, there was a span of 12 bases. This CDR3 is built from 13 residues.

This chain links TRBV5-6 with TRBJ1-5, with D maybe TRBD1 (5 bases). V was cut by 2 bases and J by 3 bases, with 12 bases left in between. The CDR3 covers 15 residues. Germline CDR1 and CDR2: SGHDT and YYEEEE. The CDR3 spells CASSFGAGDNQPQHF. DNA for the CDR3: TGTGCCAGCAGCTTTGGGGCCGGTGACAATCAGCCCCAGCATTTT.

This clone showed up just once. The chain is built from TRBV28 and TRBJ2-1, with 9 nucleotides matching TRBD2. The germline gives CDR1 MDHEN, CDR2 SYDVKM. The CDR3 is 15 residues long. The ends lost 2 bases at V and 4 bases at J; junction bases unmatched: 3. The CDR3, as DNA: TGTGCCAGCAGTTTACTAGCGGGAACTTACAATGAGCAGTTCTTC. Its protein product is CASSLLAGTYNEQFF.

This sequence joins TRBV28 and TRBJ1-1; weak D call: TRBD1 (6 bases). CDR3 size: 13 residues. Germline CDR1 MDHEN, CDR2 SYDVKM. The V gene lost 2 bases and the J gene lost 3 bases, with 7 bases spanning the gap. The CDR3 loop is CASSLQGYTEAFF. In DNA, the CDR3 is TGTGCCAGCAGTTTACAGGGGTACACTGAAGCTTTCTTT.

The rearrangement joins TRBV9 to TRBJ2-3; TRBD2 might be the D (6 bases). The CDR3 covers 15 residues. From germline, CDR1 is SGDLS and CDR2 YYNGEE. V lost 4 bases and J 1 base, leaving 13 bases between the germline ends. DNA for the CDR3: TGTGCCAGCAGCCATGAGGGACTTCGCACAGATACGCAGTATTTT. Its protein is CASSHEGLRTDTQYF. Combining the CDR3 with reference TRBV9 and TRBJ2-3 gives the whole variable domain DSGVTQTPKHLITATGQRVTLRCSPRSGDLSVYWYQQSLDQGLQFLIQYYNGEERAKGNILERFSAQQFPDLHSELNLSSLELGDSALYFCASSHEGLRTDTQYFGPGTRLTVL.

The count of this clone is one. This rearrangement joins TRBV11-2 to TRBJ2-1, with a possible D match to TRBD1 (7 bases). CDR1 is SGHAT and CDR2 is FQNNGV in the germline V gene. The CDR3 extends over 15 amino acids. V lost 6 bases to trimming and J lost 6 bases, with 18 bases between them. CDR3 sequence: CASSRDSMGGNEQFF. In DNA, the CDR3 is TGTGCCAGCAGTCGGGACAGCATGGGGGGCAATGAGCAGTTCTTC.